The 32 T cell receptor beta chains listed next were all sequenced from one sample in a study of CD8 T cells in ankylosing spondylitis. TCRdb passed the 5' RACE reads through MiXCR, listing each CDR3 protein once. The table has 250,000 to 350,000 distinct CDR3 sequences, around 21% seen once. The sample was blood, either unsorted or a sorted T cell fraction (not recorded which). The receptors were sampled from a female donor with ankylosing spondylitis or in good health (not recorded which).

This rearrangement joins TRBV4-3 to TRBJ2-1; D is unclear. Germline loops: CDR1 LGHNA, CDR2 YSLEER. V dropped 3 bases and J dropped 4 bases, with 16 bases sitting between them. CDR3 length: 16 residues. CDR3 nucleotide sequence: TGCGCCAGCAGCCAGGGCAGTTTTTCTGGGTACAATGAGCAGTTCTTC. Protein: CASSQGSFSGYNEQFF.

This clonotype was counted only a few times. V gene TRBV29-1 combines with J gene TRBJ2-7; possible D gene TRBD1, 6 bases. The V and J ends lost 6 bases and 0 bases respectively, with 9 bases between them. Germline values: CDR1 SQVTM, CDR2 ANQGSEA. The CDR3 consists of 12 residues. CDR3 residues: CSVGQFSYEQYF. The DNA of the CDR3 is TGCAGCGTAGGACAGTTCTCCTACGAGCAGTACTTC.

J is TRBJ2-1 and V is TRBV28; D is uncertain. With 1 base removed from V and 5 bases from J, the gap between germline ends came to 9 bases. CDR3 size: 14 residues. Germline lookup yields CDR1 MDHEN and CDR2 SYDVKM. CDR3 DNA sequence: TGTGCCAGCAGTTTATCCCCGCGTAACAATGAGCAGTTCTTC. Amino acid sequence: CASSLSPRNNEQFF. The variable domain in full, completed from reference TRBV28 and TRBJ2-1, reads DVKVTQSSRYLVKRTGEKVFLECVQDMDHENMFWYRQDPGLGLRLIYFSYDVKMKEKGDIPEGYSVSREKKERFSLILESASTNQTSMYLCASSLSPRNNEQFFGPGTRLTVL.

This clonotype occurred a few times. The J gene is TRBJ2-7, the V gene TRBV7-9; no reliable D call. Between the trimmed V and J ends, which lost 1 base and 3 bases, there was a span of 13 bases. From germline, CDR1 is SEHNR and CDR2 FQNEAQ (reference sequence). CDR3 length: 15 residues. The CDR3 reads CASSLVVGLSYEQYF. The CDR3 DNA sequence: TGTGCCAGCAGCTTAGTAGTAGGGCTGAGCTACGAGCAGTACTTC. Full variable domain (rest looked up from reference TRBV7-9 and TRBJ2-7): DTGVSQNPRHKITKRGQNVTFRCDPISEHNRLYWYRQTLGQGPEFLTYFQNEAQLEKSRLLSDRFSAERPKGSFSTLEIQRTEQGDSAMYLCASSLVVGLSYEQYFGPGTRLTVT.

This clonotype occurred a few times. The rearrangement links TRBV7-2 to TRBJ1-5, with D unclear. The CDR3 extends over 14 amino acids. With 5 bases removed from V and 2 bases from J, the gap between germline ends came to 10 bases. Germline assignment: CDR1 SGHTA and CDR2 FQGNSA. Written as DNA, the CDR3 is TGTGCCAGCAGCCTTCCCCCGGGCAATCAGCCCCAGCATTTT. Translated, it gives CASSLPPGNQPQHF.

This clonotype was detected a few times. The chain joins TRBV7-8 to TRBJ2-5; tentatively, D is TRBD1 (5 bases). Germline CDR1 reads SGHVS; CDR2 reads FQNEAQ. The CDR3 consists of 15 residues. V shed 1 base and J shed 1 base, with 10 bases lying between them. CDR3: CASSLVQGIQETQYF. The DNA for the CDR3 is TGTGCCAGCAGCTTAGTCCAGGGTATCCAAGAGACCCAGTACTTC.

This clonotype was seen more than once but under ten times. The rearrangement joins TRBV5-1 to TRBJ2-7; TRBD1 agrees at 9 bases. V dropped 2 bases and J dropped 1; count of bases not matched to a gene: 7. The CDR3 length is 16 residues. Germline CDR1 SGHRS, CDR2 YFSETQ. The CDR3 coding sequence is TGCGCCAGCAGCTTCACCGACAGGGGGGTATCCTACGAGCAGTACTTC. It codes for CASSFTDRGVSYEQYF.

This clonotype was counted at least ten times. The chain combines TRBV12-3 or TRBV12-4 with TRBJ2-2, with 7 positions matching TRBD1. The CDR3 contains 14 residues. With 5 bases clipped from V and 3 bases from J, the junction kept 3 bases outside the gene matches. The CDR3 DNA sequence: TGTGCCAGCAGTCTCACAGGGGACACCGGGGAGCTGTTTTTT. Translating gives CASSLTGDTGELFF.

CDR3 coding DNA: TGTGCCAGCTGCGGGGGTCGGGATAGCAATCAGCCCCAGCATTTT. This sequence encodes CASCGGRDSNQPQHF. The chain links TRBV6-2 or TRBV6-3 to TRBJ1-5; a weak D match, TRBD1 (5 bases). With 8 bases removed from V and 0 bases from J, the gap between germline ends came to 14 bases. Germline assignment: CDR1 MNHEY and CDR2 SVGEGT. This CDR3 has 15 amino acids.

V is TRBV20-1 and J is TRBJ2-5; no firm D call. The V end lost 7 bases, the J end lost 2 bases, and 11 bases lay between the germline ends. The CDR3 covers 12 residues. CDR1 is DFQATT and CDR2 is SNEGSKA in the germline V gene (reference sequence). The CDR3 bases are TGCAGTGTGATCAGGTTACAAGAGACCCAGTACTTC. It codes for CSVIRLQETQYF.

This clonotype appeared a few times. V usage is TRBV6-6 and J usage is TRBJ2-1; the D gene could be TRBD1 or TRBD2 (5 bases each). Germline V lookup: CDR1 MNHNY, CDR2 SVGAGI (reference sequence). The CDR3 loop spans 11 amino acids. V lost 7 bases, J lost 12 bases, and 13 bases lay in between. The CDR3 DNA is TGTGCCAGCAATCCCGGGACCGCGCAGTTCTTC. It is translated as CASNPGTAQFF.

The sample holds many counts of this clonotype. This chain links TRBV29-1 with TRBJ2-5, with D perhaps matching TRBD2 (5 bases). Germline values: CDR1 SQVTM, CDR2 ANQGSEA. Trimming removed 7 bases from V and 5 bases from J, with 14 bases in between. This CDR3 comprises 12 residues. This CDR3 reads CSALLPGETQYF. The DNA of the CDR3 is TGCAGCGCTTTACTACCGGGGGAGACCCAGTACTTC. Full variable domain (remainder filled in from reference TRBV29-1 and TRBJ2-5): SAVISQKPSRDICQRGTSLTIQCQVDSQVTMMFWYRQQPGQSLTLIATANQGSEATYESGFVIDKFPISRPNLTFSTLTVSNMSPEDSSIYLCSALLPGETQYFGPGTRLLVL.

This clonotype appeared a few times. The rearrangement uses TRBV20-1 and TRBJ2-7, with D unclear. The V gene's germline CDR1 is DFQATT and CDR2 SNEGSKA (reference sequence). Between the trimmed V and J ends, which lost 5 bases and 3 bases, there was a span of 14 bases. This CDR3 spans 13 amino acids. This CDR3 reads CSAVKPQGYEQYF. The CDR3 DNA reads as TGCAGTGCTGTAAAGCCCCAAGGCTACGAGCAGTACTTC.

This clonotype turned up a few times. This rearrangement joins TRBV7-6 to TRBJ2-5, with D possibly called TRBD1 or TRBD2 (6 bases each). The CDR3 is 14 amino acids. CDR1 and CDR2 from the germline V gene are SGHVS and FNYEAQ. V was clipped by 6 bases and J by 1 base, with 12 bases between them. CDR3 in DNA: TGTGCCAGCAGACAGGGAGGTTCCCAAGAGACCCAGTACTTC. It translates to CASRQGGSQETQYF.

This clonotype was recorded at least ten times. This chain uses TRBV20-1 with TRBJ1-4; no firm D call. Germline loops: CDR1 DFQATT, CDR2 SNEGSKA (reference sequence). There are 15 residues in the CDR3. Trimming took off 1 base at V and 7 bases at J, with 16 bases between the two ends. CDR3: CSARGDPSAGEKLFF. The CDR3 coding sequence is TGCAGTGCTAGAGGTGACCCTTCGGCTGGTGAAAAACTGTTTTTT.

A few counts support this clonotype. The gene calls are TRBV28 and TRBJ1-4; D is unresolved. The CDR3 length is 14 residues. CDR1 and CDR2 (germline): MDHEN, SYDVKM. Trimming took 4 bases from V and 0 from J, leaving 6 bases between them. The DNA of the CDR3 is TGTGCCAGCAGTTCCCCAACAACTAATGAAAAACTGTTTTTT. Amino acids: CASSSPTTNEKLFF.

This chain connects TRBV29-1 to TRBJ2-7, with TRBD2 matching 9 bases. Germline CDR1 is SQVTM and CDR2 is ANQGSEA. Trimming at V came to 4 bases and at J to 5 bases, leaving 9 bases not matched to a gene. CDR3 length: 14 amino acids. The CDR3 DNA follows: TGCAGCGTTGCCGGGACTAGCTCCGGGGACGAGCAGTACTTC. Translated: CSVAGTSSGDEQYF.

There are a few counts of this clonotype. The chain has TRBV10-3 and TRBJ2-2; D is perhaps TRBD1 (6 bases). V lost 0 bases to trimming and J lost 3 bases, with 8 bases between them. CDR1 is ENHRY, CDR2 SYGVKD, per germline. The CDR3 is 15 amino acids. Here the CDR3 DNA reads TGTGCCATCAGTGAGTCCAGGACAGACACCGGGGAGCTGTTTTTT. Translated: CAISESRTDTGELFF.

The chain is built from TRBV12-3 or TRBV12-4 and TRBJ1-5; a weak D match, TRBD1 (6 bases). The CDR3 covers 14 residues. With 5 bases removed from V and 3 bases from J, the gap between germline ends came to 11 bases. DNA for the CDR3: TGTGCCAGCAGTCCGCGACAGGACAATCAGCCCCAGCATTTT. This codes for CASSPRQDNQPQHF.

The sample holds a few counts of this clonotype. The chain combines TRBV2 with TRBJ1-2; D is perhaps TRBD1 (5 bases). Germline V lookup: CDR1 SNHLY, CDR2 FYNNEI. The germline V and J ends were trimmed by 0 bases and 0 bases, with 11 bases remaining between them. There are 16 residues in the CDR3. CDR3 loop: CASSEAWWGSNYGYTF. DNA of the CDR3: TGTGCCAGCAGTGAAGCTTGGTGGGGGTCTAACTATGGCTACACCTTC.

V and J are TRBV5-1 and TRBJ2-3; 8 nucleotides align to TRBD2. Germline lookup yields CDR1 SGHRS and CDR2 YFSETQ. V was pared by 2 bases and J by 6 bases, with 8 bases of the junction left unmatched. CDR3 size: 15 residues. The CDR3: CASSLLAALGDTQYF. The CDR3 nucleotides read TGCGCCAGCAGCTTACTAGCGGCCTTGGGGGATACGCAGTATTTT.

The rearrangement uses TRBV6-1 and TRBJ1-2, with TRBD1 matching over 7 bases. Germline loops: CDR1 MNHNS, CDR2 SASEGT. V lost 7 bases to trimming and J lost 5 bases; unmatched junction nucleotides: 10. The CDR3 loop spans 14 amino acids. CDR3: CASNQGGSRYGYTF. CDR3 in DNA: TGTGCCAGCAACCAGGGGGGGTCACGGTATGGCTACACCTTC.

This clonotype was seen more than once but under ten times. This chain uses TRBV6-1 with TRBJ2-7; D unclear. The CDR3 covers 13 residues. Germline V lookup: CDR1 MNHNS, CDR2 SASEGT. The V and J ends lost 8 bases and 2 bases respectively, with 13 bases between them. The CDR3 region is CASGPSAPYEQYF. Written as DNA, the CDR3 is TGTGCCAGCGGCCCCAGCGCTCCCTACGAGCAGTACTTC.

This clonotype has just a few counts. The J gene is TRBJ2-1, the V gene TRBV7-2, with 8 bases matching TRBD2. Losses at the gene ends were 4 bases for V and 9 bases for J; bases not matched to a gene: 8. Germline V gene sequence: CDR1 SGHTA, CDR2 FQGNSA. CDR3 size: 14 residues. The CDR3 DNA reads as TGTGCCAGCAGCTCCCGGCAAGCGGGAGTTGAGCAGTTCTTC. Residues: CASSSRQAGVEQFF.

The chain joins TRBV29-1 to TRBJ1-4, with a tentative D call TRBD1 (6 bases). The CDR3 has 13 amino acids. CDR1 and CDR2 from the germline V gene are SQVTM and ANQGSEA. V lost 4 bases and J lost 7, with 13 bases in between. CDR3 sequence reads: CSVGEGGGEKLFF. CDR3 nucleotides: TGCAGCGTTGGGGAAGGGGGTGGTGAAAAACTGTTTTTT.

In its sample, this clonotype was seen a few times. This sequence joins TRBV6-2 or TRBV6-3 and TRBJ2-3, with TRBD2 matching over 9 bases. The J segment lost 6 bases and the V segment lost 2 bases, leaving 12 bases of the junction unmatched. This CDR3 has 17 amino acids. Germline CDR1 is MNHEY and CDR2 is SVGEGT. The CDR3 bases are TGTGCCAGCAGTTACCTGCTTGGAGCGGGAGGCCCCGATACGCAGTATTTT. Encoded protein: CASSYLLGAGGPDTQYF.

The rearrangement uses TRBV20-1 and TRBJ2-7, with TRBD2 identical over 7 bases. V was clipped by 2 bases and J by 2 bases; unmatched bases: 3. In germline, CDR1 is DFQATT, CDR2 SNEGSKA (reference sequence). There are 13 residues in the CDR3. CDR3 residues: CSARLADPYEQYF. DNA of the CDR3: TGCAGTGCTAGACTAGCGGACCCCTACGAGCAGTACTTC.

This clonotype was seen at least ten times. V usage is TRBV12-3 or TRBV12-4 and J usage is TRBJ2-4; TRBD1 matches at 7 bases. The junction had 5 bases not matched to a gene; V was cut back by 3 bases and J by 6 bases. This CDR3 contains 14 residues. The CDR3 DNA reads TGTGCCAGCAGTTTGGGGACAGTAAGAAACATTCAGTACTTC. Translated, it gives CASSLGTVRNIQYF.

The V gene is TRBV20-1, the J gene TRBJ2-1; perhaps TRBD2 as D (6 bases). Germline V gives CDR1 DFQATT, CDR2 SNEGSKA (reference sequence). The CDR3 is made up of 14 amino acids. With 8 bases removed from V and 0 bases from J, the gap between germline ends came to 14 bases. The CDR3 protein is CSSLAESSYNEQFF. The CDR3 nucleotides are TGCAGTTCCTTAGCGGAAAGCTCCTACAATGAGCAGTTCTTC.

There are a few counts of this clonotype. The gene calls are TRBV7-2 and TRBJ1-1; 8 nucleotides line up with TRBD1. V shed 6 bases and J 4 bases; nucleotides not matched to a gene: 4. Germline V gives CDR1 SGHTA, CDR2 FQGNSA. This CDR3 contains 13 residues. CDR3 sequence: CASRKQGGTEAFF. DNA of the CDR3: TGTGCCAGCAGAAAACAGGGGGGCACTGAAGCTTTCTTT.

V and J are TRBV2 and TRBJ2-7, with 12 bases matching TRBD2. Germline V gives CDR1 SNHLY, CDR2 FYNNEI. V gave up 7 bases and J gave up 6 bases; unmatched junction bases: 7. The CDR3 contains 14 residues. Here the CDR3 DNA reads TGTGCCAGCAACGGACTAGCGGGAATCTTCGAGCAGTACTTC. Protein: CASNGLAGIFEQYF. Variable domain in full (rest from reference TRBV2 and TRBJ2-7): EPEVTQTPSHQVTQMGQEVILRCVPISNHLYFYWYRQILGQKVEFLVSFYNNEISEKSEIFDDQFSVERPDGSNFTLKIRSTKLEDSAMYFCASNGLAGIFEQYFGPGTRLTVT.

V and J are TRBV20-1 and TRBJ2-3; 14 nucleotides align to TRBD2. The CDR3 is 16 residues long. The germline gives CDR1 DFQATT, CDR2 SNEGSKA (reference sequence). The J segment lost 4 bases and the V segment lost 5 bases, leaving 8 bases of the junction unmatched. The CDR3 sequence: CSAPRLAGGWADTQYF. The CDR3 DNA reads TGCAGTGCTCCCCGACTAGCGGGAGGGTGGGCAGATACGCAGTATTTT.